One sample yielded the 23 T cell receptor beta chains listed below, sequenced in a study of cytomegalovirus exposure and HLA in healthy donors (dated by TCRdb to about 2017). Library generation was performed with the immunoSEQ multiplex PCR assay. For the multiplex PCR, a mixture combining 60 forward primers for TCR Vbeta segments and 13 reverse primers for TCR Jbeta segments was used. The immuneACCESS repertoire file appears here via TCRdb, limited to in-frame rearrangements. These files lack a portion of the clones; in checked studies, under half of the deficit traces to unresolved V genes, and the cause of the others is not known. The sample yields over 130,000 clones; around 90% were counted once. The top ten hold around 0.5% of the sample. Material for sequencing was PBMCs. All receptors come from a woman between 40 and 55 years old in good health and CMV-seronegative.

As for this clone: Other nucleotide sequences from this sample produce the same CDR3. The chain recombines TRBV30 with TRBJ1-6, with TRBD1 matching over 7 bases. The CDR3 is made up of 12 amino acids. After removal of 5 bases from V and 9 bases from J, the junction contained 4 bases not matched to a gene. The V gene's germline CDR1 is GTSNPN and CDR2 SVGIG (reference sequence). The CDR3 nucleotides are TGTGCCTGGGGACAGGAGGGTTCACCCCTCCACTTT. This codes for CAWGQEGSPLHF. The variable domain in full, completed from reference TRBV30 and TRBJ1-6, reads SQTIHQWPATLVQPVGSPLSLECTVEGTSNPNLYWYRQAAGRGLQLLFYSVGIGQISSEVPQNLSASRPQDRQFILSSKKLLLSDSGFYLCAWGQEGSPLHFGNGTRLTVT.

This rearrangement joins TRBV7-6 to TRBJ2-3, with D possibly matching TRBD2 (5 bases). The V and J ends lost 4 bases and 4 bases respectively, with 18 bases between them. The CDR3 consists of 16 residues. The germline V gene encodes CDR1 SGHVS and CDR2 FNYEAQ. CDR3 DNA: TGTGCCAGCAGCTCACTAGAAAGGGTGTTCCCAGATACGCAGTATTTT. Amino acids: CASSSLERVFPDTQYF.

CDR3 nucleotides: TGTGCCAGCAGTCCGGGACTAGCCAATGAGCAGTTCTTC. Protein: CASSPGLANEQFF. The chain couples TRBV27 to TRBJ2-1; 9 bases map to TRBD2. The trim removed 5 bases at V and 6 bases at J, leaving 2 bases unmatched. CDR1 is MNHEY, CDR2 SMNVEV, per germline (reference sequence). CDR3 length equals 13 residues.

The chain employs TRBV6-5 and TRBJ2-3; tentatively, D is TRBD2 (5 bases). CDR1 is MNHEY and CDR2 is SVGAGI in the germline V gene. V was trimmed by 7 bases and J by 2 bases, leaving 13 bases between them. CDR3 length: 14 residues. The DNA of the CDR3 is TGTGCCAGCACCCCGCCGGGATACACAGATACGCAGTATTTT. It codes for CASTPPGYTDTQYF.

V and J are TRBV7-8 and TRBJ2-7; tentatively, D is TRBD2 (5 bases). Per the germline V gene, CDR1 is SGHVS and CDR2 is FQNEAQ. V lost 5 bases and J 7 bases, leaving 24 bases between the germline ends. The CDR3 loop spans 16 amino acids. CDR3 sequence reads: CASSAIIGVGVGEQYF. As DNA, the CDR3 is TGTGCCAGCAGCGCGATAATCGGAGTGGGAGTGGGTGAGCAGTACTTC.

The CDR3 sequence: CATVRVAGSYEQYF. The CDR3 coding sequence is TGTGCCACGGTCCGGGTAGCGGGGTCCTACGAGCAGTACTTC. V and J are TRBV10-3 and TRBJ2-7, with 8 nucleotides matching TRBD2. The CDR3 covers 14 residues. The germline V gene encodes CDR1 ENHRY and CDR2 SYGVKD. V lost 10 bases, J lost 1 base, and 9 bases stayed unmatched.

This sequence joins TRBV30 and TRBJ1-1, with D perhaps TRBD1 (6 bases). Germline CDR1 reads GTSNPN; CDR2 reads SVGIG (reference sequence). V lost 0 bases to trimming and J lost 4 bases, with 15 bases between them. The CDR3 totals 15 residues. In nucleotides, the CDR3 is TGTGCCTGGAGTGTGGGGGGGGGCTCGGGCACTGAAGCTTTCTTT. Translation gives CAWSVGGGSGTEAFF.

The J gene is TRBJ1-2, the V gene TRBV15; 11 bases fit TRBD1. Germline assignment: CDR1 LNHNV and CDR2 YYDKDF (reference sequence). This CDR3 is 14 amino acids long. The V segment lost 5 bases and the J segment 4 bases; nucleotides outside the gene matches: 3. CDR3 residues: CATSPGQGAYGYTF. The CDR3 coding sequence is TGTGCCACCAGCCCAGGACAGGGGGCCTATGGCTACACCTTC. Variable domain in full (rest from reference TRBV15 and TRBJ1-2): DAMVIQNPRYQVTQFGKPVTLSCSQTLNHNVMYWYQQKSSQAPKLLFHYYDKDFNNEADTPDNFQSRRPNTSFCFLDIRSPGLGDTAMYLCATSPGQGAYGYTFGSGTRLTVV.

The chain is built from TRBV4-3 and TRBJ2-1, with 10 positions matching TRBD2. CDR1 and CDR2 (germline): LGHNA, YSLEER. Germline trimming cut 0 bases from V and 7 bases from J; bases unmatched to any gene: 9. The CDR3 runs 17 residues. CDR3 in amino acids: CASSQDLPSGRRNEQFF. Here the CDR3 DNA reads TGCGCCAGCAGCCAAGATTTGCCTAGCGGGAGAAGGAATGAGCAGTTCTTC.

This chain uses TRBV9 with TRBJ2-1, with TRBD1 matching 8 bases. The ends lost 3 bases at V and 8 bases at J; junction bases unmatched: 16. The length of the CDR3 is 17 residues. The germline V gene encodes CDR1 SGDLS and CDR2 YYNGEE. CDR3 DNA sequence: TGTGCCAGCAGCGGCGGCCCTGGGACAGGAGGAGTCGATGAGCAGTTCTTC. Its translation is CASSGGPGTGGVDEQFF.

This chain links TRBV29-1 with TRBJ2-7, with TRBD1 identical over 7 bases. The CDR3 sequence is 12 residues long. V lost 6 bases and J lost 3; bases outside the gene matches: 5. The germline CDR1 and CDR2 sequences are SQVTM and ANQGSEA. The CDR3: CSVQDRHYEQYF. Written as DNA, the CDR3 is TGCAGCGTACAGGACAGGCACTACGAGCAGTACTTC.

The chain uses TRBV28 and TRBJ2-5, with D perhaps TRBD1 (6 bases). This CDR3 is built from 13 residues. Germline-derived CDR1 and CDR2 are MDHEN and SYDVKM. Between the trimmed V and J ends, which lost 5 bases and 4 bases, there was a span of 11 bases. CDR3 coding DNA: TGTGCCAGCAGTGCCCGGACAGCAGAGACCCAGTACTTC. Protein sequence: CASSARTAETQYF.

The chain uses TRBV30 and TRBJ2-3; unclear D gene. From germline, CDR1 is GTSNPN and CDR2 SVGIG (reference sequence). With 1 base removed from V and 2 bases from J, the gap between germline ends came to 4 bases. This CDR3 is built from 12 residues. This CDR3 is CAWSAYTDTQYF. In nucleotides, the CDR3 is TGTGCCTGGAGTGCCTACACAGATACGCAGTATTTT.

The chain couples TRBV4-1 to TRBJ2-7; D may be TRBD2 (7 bases). CDR1 is MGHRA and CDR2 is YSYEKL in the germline V gene. Trimming took 2 bases from V and 5 from J, leaving 34 bases between them. The CDR3 covers 21 residues. The CDR3 DNA follows: TGCGCCAGCAGCCAACGTAAGGGAAGGGGGGAGGGCTCCTTAACTCGGGACGAGCAGTACTTC. This sequence encodes CASSQRKGRGEGSLTRDEQYF.

V gene TRBV7-9 combines with J gene TRBJ2-1, with D possibly TRBD1 on 8 matching bases. This CDR3 contains 15 residues. V was cut by 4 bases and J by 7 bases, with 17 bases left in between. Germline V CDR1 and CDR2: SEHNR, FQNEAQ (reference sequence). The CDR3 reads CASSSRTGRGNEQFF. The CDR3 DNA reads TGTGCCAGCAGCTCCAGGACAGGGAGGGGTAATGAGCAGTTCTTC.

This clone showed up just a few times. V is TRBV27 and J is TRBJ2-3, with 9 bases identical to TRBD2. Germline V gives CDR1 MNHEY, CDR2 SMNVEV (reference sequence). CDR3 length equals 17 residues. With V trimmed by 2 bases and J by 5 bases, 11 bases remained unmatched. The CDR3 nucleotides are TGTGCCAGCAGTTTAGCTGGACCGGGACTAGCAGGAGATACGCAGTATTTT. As protein: CASSLAGPGLAGDTQYF.

V gene TRBV13 combines with J gene TRBJ2-7; the D gene is possibly TRBD2 (6 bases). The CDR3 length is 15 residues. In germline, CDR1 is PRHDT, CDR2 FYEKMQ (reference sequence). V lost 3 bases and J 0 bases, leaving 12 bases between the germline ends. CDR3 bases: TGTGCCAGCAGCTTTAGCGGAGGGAGCTCCTACGAGCAGTACTTC. Protein: CASSFSGGSSYEQYF.

The V gene is TRBV15, the J gene TRBJ1-6; a weak D match, TRBD1 (6 bases). Germline V gene data show CDR1 as LNHNV and CDR2 as YYDKDF (reference sequence). V lost 0 bases, J lost 10 bases, and 13 bases lay in between. This CDR3 spans 15 amino acids. The CDR3 DNA is TGTGCCACCAGCAGAGATGGGAGGGGGATGTCACCCCTCCACTTT. It is translated as CATSRDGRGMSPLHF.

The chain carries TRBV30 and TRBJ2-5, with TRBD2 as a possible D gene (5 bases). V was trimmed by 5 bases and J by 4 bases, leaving 11 bases between them. Looked up from germline, CDR1 is GTSNPN and CDR2 is SVGIG (reference sequence). The CDR3 covers 12 residues. Written as DNA, the CDR3 is TGTGCCTGGGTACTAGGAGGAGAGACCCAGTACTTC. This gives the protein CAWVLGGETQYF. The whole variable domain, remainder taken from reference TRBV30 and TRBJ2-5, is SQTIHQWPATLVQPVGSPLSLECTVEGTSNPNLYWYRQAAGRGLQLLFYSVGIGQISSEVPQNLSASRPQDRQFILSSKKLLLSDSGFYLCAWVLGGETQYFGPGTRLLVL.

This clone was counted once. The V gene is TRBV6-5, the J gene TRBJ2-2; D is possibly TRBD2 (5 bases). CDR1 and CDR2 from the germline V gene are MNHEY and SVGAGI. V was cut by 6 bases and J by 4 bases, with 12 bases left in between. This CDR3 has 14 amino acids. CDR3 bases: TGTGCCAGCAGCCGCACTAGTGGCACCGGGGAGCTGTTTTTT. It is translated as CASSRTSGTGELFF.

This chain links TRBV29-1 with TRBJ1-2; D remains ambiguous. CDR1 SQVTM and CDR2 ANQGSEA come from the germline V gene. The germline V and J ends were trimmed by 4 bases and 2 bases, with 8 bases remaining between them. This CDR3 spans 12 amino acids. CDR3 in amino acids: CSVVAGNYGYTF. The DNA of the CDR3 is TGCAGCGTTGTCGCGGGGAACTATGGCTACACCTTC.

DNA of the CDR3: TGCAGCGCCCGGGGGGACATGAACACTGAAGCTTTCTTT. This gives the protein CSARGDMNTEAFF. The chain carries TRBV29-1 and TRBJ1-1; weak D call: TRBD1 (6 bases). This CDR3 is 13 amino acids long. Germline CDR1 reads SQVTM; CDR2 reads ANQGSEA. Between the trimmed V and J ends, which lost 7 bases and 0 bases, there was a span of 12 bases.

This chain uses TRBV5-4 with TRBJ2-2; D ambiguous. Germline V gene lookup returns CDR1 SGHNT and CDR2 YYREEE (reference sequence). With 1 base removed from V and 0 bases from J, the gap between germline ends came to 7 bases. CDR3 length: 15 amino acids. In DNA, the CDR3 is TGTGCCAGCAGCTTGCGAAGCACGAACACCGGGGAGCTGTTTTTT. It specifies CASSLRSTNTGELFF.